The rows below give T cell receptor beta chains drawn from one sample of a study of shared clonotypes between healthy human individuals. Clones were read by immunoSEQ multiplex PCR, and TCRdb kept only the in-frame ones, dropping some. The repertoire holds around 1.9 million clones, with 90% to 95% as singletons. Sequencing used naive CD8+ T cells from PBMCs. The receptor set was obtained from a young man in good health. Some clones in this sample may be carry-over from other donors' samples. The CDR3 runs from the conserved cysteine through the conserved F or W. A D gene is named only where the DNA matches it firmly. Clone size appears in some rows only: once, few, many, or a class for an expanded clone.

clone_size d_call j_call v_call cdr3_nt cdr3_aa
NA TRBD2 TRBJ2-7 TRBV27 TGTGCCAGCAAGACCAAACTTTCGGGACTAGCGGGAGTGTACGAGCAGTACTTC CASKTKLSGLAGVYEQYF
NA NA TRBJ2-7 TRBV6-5 TGTGCCAGCAGCCGGGAGACTAATGAGCAGTACTTC CASSRETNEQYF
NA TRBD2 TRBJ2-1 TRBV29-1 TGCAGCGTTGACCGGACTAGCGGGAGCAACAATGAGCAGTTCTTC CSVDRTSGSNNEQFF
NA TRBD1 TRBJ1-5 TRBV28 TGTGCCAGCAGCGAGTGGACAGGGGGAAATCAGCCCCAGCATTTT CASSEWTGGNQPQHF
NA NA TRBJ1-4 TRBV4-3 TGCGCCAGCAGCCAAACGGGTCCGCGGGATGAAAAACTGTTTTTT CASSQTGPRDEKLFF
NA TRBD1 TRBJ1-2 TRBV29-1 TGCAGCGTTATAGGACAGGGGGAAGAGGGCTACACCTTC CSVIGQGEEGYTF
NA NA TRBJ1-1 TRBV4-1 TGCGCCAGCAGTGGCAGGGGAGGATTAATGGCTGAAGCTTTCTTT CASSGRGGLMAEAFF
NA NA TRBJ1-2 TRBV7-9 TGTGCCAGCCCAGCAGCGGGTAACTATGGCTACACCTTC CASPAAGNYGYTF
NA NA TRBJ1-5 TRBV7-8 TGTGCCAGCAGCCTGGGGAGGGGCGGCGGTCAGCCCCAGCATTTT CASSLGRGGGQPQHF
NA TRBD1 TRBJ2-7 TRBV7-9 TGTGCCAGCAGCTTATCGCTACAGGGGTTCTCCTACGAGCAGTACTTC CASSLSLQGFSYEQYF
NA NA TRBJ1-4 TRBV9 TGTGCCAGCAGCGCTAATAGGGGAGTTGCAACTAATGAAAAACTGTTTTTT CASSANRGVATNEKLFF
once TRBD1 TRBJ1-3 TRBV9 TGTGCCAGCAGCGTAGGAGACAGGGCTGGAAACACCATATATTTT CASSVGDRAGNTIYF
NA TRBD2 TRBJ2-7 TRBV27 TGTGCCAGCAGTTTATCGACAAGGACTAGCGGGAGTAACGAGCAGTACTTC CASSLSTRTSGSNEQYF
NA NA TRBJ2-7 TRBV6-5 TGTGCCAGCAGTTACGGGGGCGGCGGCTACGAGCAGTACTTC CASSYGGGGYEQYF
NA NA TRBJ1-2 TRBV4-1 TGCGCCAGCAGCCAAGAAGGGGGCTACACCTTC CASSQEGGYTF
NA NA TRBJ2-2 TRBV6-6 TGTGCCAGCAGTTGGGGAGGAGGCGGGGAGCTGTTTTTT CASSWGGGGELFF
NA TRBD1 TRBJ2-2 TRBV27 TGTGCCAGCAGTGGCGGGACAGGGATCCCCGGGGAGCTGTTTTTT CASSGGTGIPGELFF
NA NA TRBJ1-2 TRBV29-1 TGCAGCGTTGTAAACGGCCCCTATGGCTACACCTTC CSVVNGPYGYTF
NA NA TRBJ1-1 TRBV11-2 TGTGCCAGCAGCTCAAAGGGCCCTACGGGGGCTGAAGCTTTCTTT CASSSKGPTGAEAFF
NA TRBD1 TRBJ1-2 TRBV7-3 TGTGCCAGCAGCGAATCTGGGGCAGGGGGTCCCTATGGCTACACCTTC CASSESGAGGPYGYTF
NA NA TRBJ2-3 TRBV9 TGTGCCAGCAGCGTAGGGATGGGCTACACAGATACGCAGTATTTT CASSVGMGYTDTQYF
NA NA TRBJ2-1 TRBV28 TGTGCCAGCGCAGGTTCATACAATGAGCAGTTCTTC CASAGSYNEQFF
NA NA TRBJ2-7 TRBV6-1 TGTGCCAGCAGTGAAAACTGGGGGGAGGAATACGAGCAGTACTTC CASSENWGEEYEQYF
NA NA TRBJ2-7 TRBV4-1 TGCGCCAGCAGCCAAGATAAAGGGTTTCACGAGCAGTACTTC CASSQDKGFHEQYF
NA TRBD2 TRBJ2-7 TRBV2 TGTGCCAGCAGTATCTTGAGGCGGGAGTATGTAGTTGGCGAGCAGTACTTC CASSILRREYVVGEQYF
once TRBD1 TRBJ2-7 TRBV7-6 TGTGCCAGCAGCTCCCGACAGGGAACCTCCTACGAGCAGTACTTC CASSSRQGTSYEQYF
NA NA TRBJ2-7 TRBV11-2 TGTGCCAGCAGCTTAGGGGGAACTGCCGAGCAGTACTTC CASSLGGTAEQYF
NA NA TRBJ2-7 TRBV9 TGTGCCAGCAGCGTAGGGTACAGCGGGTACGAGCAGTACTTC CASSVGYSGYEQYF
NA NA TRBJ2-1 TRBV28 TGTGCCAGCAGTTTATACACGGGAGAAGCCAATGAGCAGTTCTTC CASSLYTGEANEQFF
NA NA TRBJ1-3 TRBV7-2 TGTGCCAGCAGCTGGCGGGCAGATTCTGGAAACACCATATATTTT CASSWRADSGNTIYF